The sequence of this TCR beta chain was determined in a study of blood T cell repertoires in COVID-19. Data came from immunoSEQ multiplex PCR; TCRdb stores just in-frame clones and leaves some out. The sample holds some 130,000 clones, around 85% seen once. The CDR3 runs to 14 residues. Germline V gives CDR1 MGHRA, CDR2 YSYEKL. Trimming removed 0 bases at V and 3 bases at J, with 8 bases between. The V call is TRBV4-1, the J call TRBJ1-2; D gene uncertain. Sequencing input: peripheral blood. This clonotype was sampled from an elderly woman with acute or convalescent COVID-19. CDR3 bases: TGCGCCAGCAGCCAAGACGTCGGGGACTATGGCTACACCTTC. It codes for CASSQDVGDYGYTF.